Described below is a single T cell receptor beta chain sequence and its context. Its antigen is as yet unknown. The assay was immunoSEQ multiplex PCR, and TCRdb's table has in-frame clones only and misses some. The data hold under 100,000 clones, with more than 75% observed a single time. The data stem from a study of identifying expanded T cells in peripheral blood. Study-wide findings and caveats: Technical replicates showed about 1.2 changed clones; roughly two weeks 15 to 20; four weeks 19. Clone count variance between two-week samples rose with total template count.

This CDR3 is 15 amino acids long. The V gene's germline CDR1 is MNHEY and CDR2 SMNVEV (reference sequence). Trimming removed 0 bases at V and 0 bases at J, with 8 bases between. No infections or other immune events were documented during collection. The TCR comes from a person aged 18 to 70 in good health. J is TRBJ1-2 and V is TRBV27, with D uncertain. The material sequenced was blood. In DNA, the CDR3 is TGTGCCAGCAGTTTATCCGGGGTCCCTAACTATGGCTACACCTTC. This codes for CASSLSGVPNYGYTF.